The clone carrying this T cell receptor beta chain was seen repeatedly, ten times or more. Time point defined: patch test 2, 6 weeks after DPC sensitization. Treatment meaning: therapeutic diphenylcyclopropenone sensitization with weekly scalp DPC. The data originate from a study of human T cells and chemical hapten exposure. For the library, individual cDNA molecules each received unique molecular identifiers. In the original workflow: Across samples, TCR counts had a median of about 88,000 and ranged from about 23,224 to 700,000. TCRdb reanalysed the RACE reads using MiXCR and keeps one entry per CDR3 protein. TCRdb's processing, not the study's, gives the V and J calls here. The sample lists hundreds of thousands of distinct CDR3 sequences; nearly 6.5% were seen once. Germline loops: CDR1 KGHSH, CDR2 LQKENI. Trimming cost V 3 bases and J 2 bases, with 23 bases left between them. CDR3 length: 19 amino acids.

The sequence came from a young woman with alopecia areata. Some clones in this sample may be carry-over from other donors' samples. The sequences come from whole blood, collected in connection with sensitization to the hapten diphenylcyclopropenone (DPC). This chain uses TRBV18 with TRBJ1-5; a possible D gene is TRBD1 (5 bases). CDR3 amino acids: CASSPGRQGRVSGNQPQHF. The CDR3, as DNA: TGTGCCAGCTCACCGGGCCGGCAGGGACGAGTTTCGGGCAATCAGCCCCAGCATTTT.